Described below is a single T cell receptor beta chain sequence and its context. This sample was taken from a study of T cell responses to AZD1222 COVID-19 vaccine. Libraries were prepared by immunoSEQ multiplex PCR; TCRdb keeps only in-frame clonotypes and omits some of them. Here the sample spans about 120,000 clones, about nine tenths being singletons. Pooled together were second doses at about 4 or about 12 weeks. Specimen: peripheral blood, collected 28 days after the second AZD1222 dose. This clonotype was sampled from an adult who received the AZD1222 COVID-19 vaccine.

CDR3 in DNA: TGCAGCGTTAACAAGGGGGCCCAATTCAATGAGCAGTTCTTC. Translation: CSVNKGAQFNEQFF. This chain uses TRBV29-1 with TRBJ2-1, with 7 bases fitting TRBD1. After removal of 5 bases from V and 6 bases from J, the junction contained 10 bases not matched to a gene. From germline, CDR1 is SQVTM and CDR2 ANQGSEA. The CDR3 contains 14 residues.